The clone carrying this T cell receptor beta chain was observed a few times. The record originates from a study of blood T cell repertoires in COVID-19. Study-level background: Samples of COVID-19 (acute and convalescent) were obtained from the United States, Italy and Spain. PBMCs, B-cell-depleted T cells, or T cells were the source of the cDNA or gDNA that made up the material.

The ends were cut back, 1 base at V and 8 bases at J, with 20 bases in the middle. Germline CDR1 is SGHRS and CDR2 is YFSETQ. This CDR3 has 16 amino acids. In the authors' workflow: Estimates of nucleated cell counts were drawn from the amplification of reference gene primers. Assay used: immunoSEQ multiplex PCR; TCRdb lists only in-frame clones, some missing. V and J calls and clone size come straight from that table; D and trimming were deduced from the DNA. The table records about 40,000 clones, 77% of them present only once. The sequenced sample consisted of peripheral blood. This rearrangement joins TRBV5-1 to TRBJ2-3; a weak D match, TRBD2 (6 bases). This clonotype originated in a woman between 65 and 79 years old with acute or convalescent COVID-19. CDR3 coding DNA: TGCGCCAGCAGCTTGCTCACCGGGACTGACCTCCGTACGCAGTATTTT. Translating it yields CASSLLTGTDLRTQYF. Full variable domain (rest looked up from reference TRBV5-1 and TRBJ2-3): KAGVTQTPRYLIKTRGQQVTLSCSPISGHRSVSWYQQTPGQGLQFLFEYFSETQRNKGNFPGRFSGRQFSNSRSEMNVSTLELGDSALYLCASSLLTGTDLRTQYFGPGTRLTVL.